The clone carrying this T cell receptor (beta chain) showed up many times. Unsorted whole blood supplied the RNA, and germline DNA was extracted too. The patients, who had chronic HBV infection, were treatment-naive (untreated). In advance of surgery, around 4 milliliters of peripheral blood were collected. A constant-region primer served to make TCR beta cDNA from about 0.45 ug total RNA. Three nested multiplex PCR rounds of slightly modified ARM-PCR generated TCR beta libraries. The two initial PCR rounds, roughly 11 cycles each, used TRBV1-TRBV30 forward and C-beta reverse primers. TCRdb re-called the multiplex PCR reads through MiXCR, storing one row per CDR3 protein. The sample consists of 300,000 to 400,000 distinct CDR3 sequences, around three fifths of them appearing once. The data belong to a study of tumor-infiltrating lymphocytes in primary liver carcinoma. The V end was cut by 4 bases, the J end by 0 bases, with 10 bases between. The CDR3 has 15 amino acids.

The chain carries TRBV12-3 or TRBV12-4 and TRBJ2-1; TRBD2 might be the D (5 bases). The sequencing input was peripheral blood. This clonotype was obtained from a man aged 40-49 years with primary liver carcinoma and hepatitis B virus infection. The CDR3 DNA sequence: TGTGCCAGCAGTTGGAAGCGGAGCTCCTACAATGAGCAGTTCTTC. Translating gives CASSWKRSSYNEQFF.